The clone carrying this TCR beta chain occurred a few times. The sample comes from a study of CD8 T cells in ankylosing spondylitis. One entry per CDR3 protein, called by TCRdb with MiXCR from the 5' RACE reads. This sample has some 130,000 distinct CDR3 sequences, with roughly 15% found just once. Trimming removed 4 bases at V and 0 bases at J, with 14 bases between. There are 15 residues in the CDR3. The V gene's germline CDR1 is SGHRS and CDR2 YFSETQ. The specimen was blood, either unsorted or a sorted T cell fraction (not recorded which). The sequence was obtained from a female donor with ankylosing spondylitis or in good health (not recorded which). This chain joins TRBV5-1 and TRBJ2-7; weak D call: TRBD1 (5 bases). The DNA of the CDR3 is TGCGCCAGCAGCCGAACCCTGGACAACTCCTACGAGCAGTACTTC. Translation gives CASSRTLDNSYEQYF.